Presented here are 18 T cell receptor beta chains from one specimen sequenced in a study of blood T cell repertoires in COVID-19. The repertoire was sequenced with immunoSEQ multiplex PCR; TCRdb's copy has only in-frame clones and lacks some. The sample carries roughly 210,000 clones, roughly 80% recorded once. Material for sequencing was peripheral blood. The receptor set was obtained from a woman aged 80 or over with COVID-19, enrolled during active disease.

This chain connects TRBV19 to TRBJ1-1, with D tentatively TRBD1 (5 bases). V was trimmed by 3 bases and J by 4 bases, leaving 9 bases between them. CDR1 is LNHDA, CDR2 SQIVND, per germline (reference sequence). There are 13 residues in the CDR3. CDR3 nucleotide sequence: TGTGCCAGTAGTATTCCCGGGGGCACTGAAGCTTTCTTT. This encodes CASSIPGGTEAFF. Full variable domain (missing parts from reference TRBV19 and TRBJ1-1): DGGITQSPKYLFRKEGQNVTLSCEQNLNHDAMYWYRQDPGQGLRLIYYSQIVNDFQKGDIAEGYSVSREKKESFPLTVTSAQKNPTAFYLCASSIPGGTEAFFGQGTRLTVV.

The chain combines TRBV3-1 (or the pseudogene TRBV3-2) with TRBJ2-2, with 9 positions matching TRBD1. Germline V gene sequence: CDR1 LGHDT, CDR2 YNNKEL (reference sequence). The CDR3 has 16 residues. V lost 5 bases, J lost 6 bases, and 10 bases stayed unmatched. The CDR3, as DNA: TGTGCCAGCAGCAATACCGGGACAGGGAGCCCCGGGGAGCTGTTTTTT. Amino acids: CASSNTGTGSPGELFF.

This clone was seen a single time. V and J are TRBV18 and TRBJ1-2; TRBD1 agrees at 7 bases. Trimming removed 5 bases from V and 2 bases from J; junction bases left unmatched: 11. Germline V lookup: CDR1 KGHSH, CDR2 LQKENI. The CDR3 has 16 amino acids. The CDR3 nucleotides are TGTGCCAGCTCATCGCTTGCCGGGACAGAGAACTATGGCTACACCTTC. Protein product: CASSSLAGTENYGYTF.

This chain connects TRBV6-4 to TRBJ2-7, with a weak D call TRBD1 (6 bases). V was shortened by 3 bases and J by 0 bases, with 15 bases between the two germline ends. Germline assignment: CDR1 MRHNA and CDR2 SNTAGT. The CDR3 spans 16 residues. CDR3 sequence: CASSESTGTLSYEQYV. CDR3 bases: TGTGCCAGCAGTGAGAGTACCGGGACACTCTCCTACGAGCAGTACGTC.

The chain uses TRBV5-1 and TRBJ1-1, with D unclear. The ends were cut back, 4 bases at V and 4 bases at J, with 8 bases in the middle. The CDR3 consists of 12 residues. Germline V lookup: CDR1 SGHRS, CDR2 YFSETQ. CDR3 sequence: CASSRVPTEAFF. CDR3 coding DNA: TGCGCCAGCAGCCGGGTACCCACTGAAGCTTTCTTT. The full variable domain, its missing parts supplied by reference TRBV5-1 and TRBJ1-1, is KAGVTQTPRYLIKTRGQQVTLSCSPISGHRSVSWYQQTPGQGLQFLFEYFSETQRNKGNFPGRFSGRQFSNSRSEMNVSTLELGDSALYLCASSRVPTEAFFGQGTRLTVV.

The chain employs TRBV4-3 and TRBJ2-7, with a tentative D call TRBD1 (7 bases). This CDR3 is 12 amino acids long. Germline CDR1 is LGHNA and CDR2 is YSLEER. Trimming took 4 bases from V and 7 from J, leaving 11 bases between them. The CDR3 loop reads CASSPTGREQYF. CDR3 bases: TGCGCCAGCAGCCCGACAGGGAGGGAGCAGTACTTC.

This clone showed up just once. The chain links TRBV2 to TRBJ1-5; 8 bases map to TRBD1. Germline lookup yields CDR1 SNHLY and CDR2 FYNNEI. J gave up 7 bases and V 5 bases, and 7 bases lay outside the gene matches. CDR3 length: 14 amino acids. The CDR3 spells CASSRTGTQQPQHF. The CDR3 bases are TGTGCCAGCAGTCGGACAGGGACACAACAGCCCCAGCATTTT.

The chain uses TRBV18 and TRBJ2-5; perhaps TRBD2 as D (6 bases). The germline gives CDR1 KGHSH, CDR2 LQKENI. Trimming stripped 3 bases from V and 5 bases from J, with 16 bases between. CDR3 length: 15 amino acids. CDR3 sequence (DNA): TGTGCCAGCTCACCCGGGACTCCTCGACGGGAGACCCAGTACTTC. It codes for CASSPGTPRRETQYF.

CDR3 protein: CASGYRDIEAFF. CDR3 DNA: TGTGCCAGCGGATACAGGGATATTGAAGCTTTCTTT. The chain has TRBV6-5 and TRBJ1-1; D is possibly TRBD1 (6 bases). Germline CDR1 and CDR2: MNHEY and SVGAGI. With 8 bases removed from V and 7 bases from J, the gap between germline ends came to 14 bases. The length of the CDR3 is 12 residues.

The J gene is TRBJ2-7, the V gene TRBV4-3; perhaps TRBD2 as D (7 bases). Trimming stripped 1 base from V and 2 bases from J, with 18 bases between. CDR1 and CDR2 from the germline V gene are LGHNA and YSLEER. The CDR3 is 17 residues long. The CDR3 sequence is CASSQAVGRGAAYEQYF. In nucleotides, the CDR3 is TGCGCCAGCAGCCAAGCGGTAGGGAGGGGGGCCGCCTACGAGCAGTACTTC.

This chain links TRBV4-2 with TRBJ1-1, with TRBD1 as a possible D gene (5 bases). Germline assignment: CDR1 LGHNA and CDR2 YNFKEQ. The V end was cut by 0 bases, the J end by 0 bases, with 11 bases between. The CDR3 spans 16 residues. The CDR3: CASSQEGNRMNTEAFF. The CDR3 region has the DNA TGTGCCAGCAGCCAAGAAGGGAACAGGATGAACACTGAAGCTTTCTTT.

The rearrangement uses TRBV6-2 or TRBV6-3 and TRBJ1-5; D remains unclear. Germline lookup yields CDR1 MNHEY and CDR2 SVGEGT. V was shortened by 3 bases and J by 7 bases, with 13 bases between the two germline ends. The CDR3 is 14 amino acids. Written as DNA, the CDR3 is TGTGCCAGCAGTTATGAAGACAAATTCCAGCCCCAGCATTTT. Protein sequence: CASSYEDKFQPQHF.

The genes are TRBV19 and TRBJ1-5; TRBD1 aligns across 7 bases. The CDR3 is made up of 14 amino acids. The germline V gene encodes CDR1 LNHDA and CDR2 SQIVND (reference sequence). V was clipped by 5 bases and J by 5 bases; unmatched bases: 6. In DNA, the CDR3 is TGTGCCAGTAGTGTTCAAGGGGGCGATCAGCCCCAGCATTTT. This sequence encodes CASSVQGGDQPQHF.

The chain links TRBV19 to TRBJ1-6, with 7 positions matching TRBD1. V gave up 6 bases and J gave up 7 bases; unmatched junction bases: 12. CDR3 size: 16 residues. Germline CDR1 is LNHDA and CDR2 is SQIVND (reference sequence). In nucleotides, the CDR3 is TGTGCCAGTAGGACTACCGGGACAGCGTTAAATTCACCCCTCCACTTT. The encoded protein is CASRTTGTALNSPLHF. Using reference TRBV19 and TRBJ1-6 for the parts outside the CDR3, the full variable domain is DGGITQSPKYLFRKEGQNVTLSCEQNLNHDAMYWYRQDPGQGLRLIYYSQIVNDFQKGDIAEGYSVSREKKESFPLTVTSAQKNPTAFYLCASRTTGTALNSPLHFGNGTRLTVT.

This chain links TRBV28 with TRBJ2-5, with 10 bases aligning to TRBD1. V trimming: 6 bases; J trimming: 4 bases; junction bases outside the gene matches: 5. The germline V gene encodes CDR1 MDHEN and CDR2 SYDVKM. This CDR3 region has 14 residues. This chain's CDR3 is CASRTGGGGETQYF. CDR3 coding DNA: TGTGCCAGCAGGACAGGGGGCGGGGGAGAGACCCAGTACTTC. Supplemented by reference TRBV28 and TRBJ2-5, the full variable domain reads DVKVTQSSRYLVKRTGEKVFLECVQDMDHENMFWYRQDPGLGLRLIYFSYDVKMKEKGDIPEGYSVSREKKERFSLILESASTNQTSMYLCASRTGGGGETQYFGPGTRLLVL.

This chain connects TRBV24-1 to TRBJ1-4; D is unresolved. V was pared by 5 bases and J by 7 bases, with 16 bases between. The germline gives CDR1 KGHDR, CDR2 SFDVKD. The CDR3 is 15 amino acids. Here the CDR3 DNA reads TGTGCCACCAGTGCTGGCGGAGGTTATGGTGAAAAACTGTTTTTT. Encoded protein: CATSAGGGYGEKLFF.

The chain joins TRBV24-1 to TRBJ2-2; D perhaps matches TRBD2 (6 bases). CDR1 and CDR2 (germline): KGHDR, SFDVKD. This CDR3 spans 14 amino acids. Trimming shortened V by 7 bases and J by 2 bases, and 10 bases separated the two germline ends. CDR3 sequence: CATRGGTNTGELFF. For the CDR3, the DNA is TGTGCCACCAGGGGGGGAACCAACACCGGGGAGCTGTTTTTT.

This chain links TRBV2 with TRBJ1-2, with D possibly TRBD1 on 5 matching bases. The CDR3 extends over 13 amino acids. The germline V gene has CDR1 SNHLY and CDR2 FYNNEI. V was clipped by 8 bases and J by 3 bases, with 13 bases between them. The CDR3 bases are TGTGCCAGCCTTATCCGGGGGGACTATGGCTACACCTTC. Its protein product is CASLIRGDYGYTF. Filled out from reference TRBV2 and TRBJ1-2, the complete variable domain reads EPEVTQTPSHQVTQMGQEVILRCVPISNHLYFYWYRQILGQKVEFLVSFYNNEISEKSEIFDDQFSVERPDGSNFTLKIRSTKLEDSAMYFCASLIRGDYGYTFGSGTRLTVV.